The 31 T cell receptor beta chains presented below share a single source sample, sequenced in a study of blood T cell repertoires in COVID-19. The repertoire was sequenced with immunoSEQ multiplex PCR; TCRdb's copy has only in-frame clones and lacks some. This table holds roughly 41,000 clones, over 80% found once. Sequences were obtained from peripheral blood. These receptors came from a woman of 80 years or more with acute or convalescent COVID-19.

The J gene is TRBJ2-5, the V gene TRBV30; 9 nucleotides line up with TRBD2. CDR3 length: 14 residues. Germline V gives CDR1 GTSNPN, CDR2 SVGIG (reference sequence). Trimming removed 4 bases from V and 6 bases from J; junction bases left unmatched: 9. CDR3 region: CAWKRSSGEQTQYF. CDR3 nucleotides: TGTGCCTGGAAACGGTCTAGCGGGGAACAGACCCAGTACTTC.

The CDR3 is CASARASGGATDTQYF. The CDR3 DNA reads as TGTGCCAGCGCCAGGGCTAGCGGGGGGGCCACAGATACGCAGTATTTT. The V call is TRBV2, the J call TRBJ2-3, with TRBD2 identical over 12 bases. V gave up 8 bases and J gave up 2 bases; unmatched junction bases: 8. CDR3 size: 16 residues. Germline lookup yields CDR1 SNHLY and CDR2 FYNNEI.

The CDR3 DNA sequence: TGTGCCAGCAGTGTAACGACTAGCGGACAAGAGACCCAGTACTTC. Translation: CASSVTTSGQETQYF. The chain recombines TRBV2 with TRBJ2-5, with 9 bases lining up with TRBD2. CDR3 size: 15 residues. CDR1 and CDR2 (germline): SNHLY, FYNNEI. With V trimmed by 4 bases and J by 2 bases, 5 bases remained unmatched.

The J gene is TRBJ2-7, the V gene TRBV4-3, with 10 bases that match TRBD1. CDR1 is LGHNA, CDR2 YSLEER, per germline. The CDR3 runs to 15 residues. The J segment lost 5 bases and the V segment lost 1 base, leaving 5 bases of the junction unmatched. CDR3 loop: CASSQGGTGEHEQYF. The CDR3 nucleotides are TGCGCCAGCAGCCAAGGGGGGACAGGGGAACACGAGCAGTACTTC.

The chain has TRBV2 and TRBJ2-1, with 12 bases lining up with TRBD2. The V gene's germline CDR1 is SNHLY and CDR2 FYNNEI. The CDR3 covers 15 residues. After removal of 7 bases from V and 7 bases from J, the junction contained 8 bases not matched to a gene. CDR3 DNA sequence: TGTGCCAGCAATTTACTAGCGGGGGGCGCAAATGAGCAGTTCTTC. Protein: CASNLLAGGANEQFF.

V usage is TRBV30 and J usage is TRBJ2-7, with D maybe TRBD2 (5 bases). The germline V gene encodes CDR1 GTSNPN and CDR2 SVGIG (reference sequence). The CDR3 has 14 amino acids. V was pared by 0 bases and J by 2 bases, with 11 bases between. The CDR3 nucleotides read TGTGCCTGGAGTGTAGGACTGAGCACCTACGAGCAGTACTTC. Translation gives CAWSVGLSTYEQYF.

The rearrangement links TRBV5-6 to TRBJ2-7, with D tentatively TRBD1 (6 bases). Germline lookup yields CDR1 SGHDT and CDR2 YYEEEE. This CDR3 is 15 amino acids long. The V gene lost 5 bases and the J gene lost 7 bases, with 22 bases spanning the gap. The CDR3 protein is CASSPWGPNRREQYF. In DNA form, the CDR3 reads TGTGCCAGCAGTCCTTGGGGGCCTAATCGAAGGGAGCAGTACTTC.

This chain links TRBV7-3 with TRBJ1-1; the match to TRBD1 covers 7 bases. After removal of 5 bases from V and 1 base from J, the junction contained 7 bases not matched to a gene. Germline V lookup: CDR1 SGHTA, CDR2 FQGTGA. The CDR3 is 15 amino acids. CDR3 protein: CASSPSGQANTEAFF. The CDR3 DNA reads as TGTGCCAGCAGCCCCTCCGGACAGGCGAACACTGAAGCTTTCTTT.

This clone was counted between two and nine times. V gene TRBV11-2 combines with J gene TRBJ1-2, with TRBD1 matching over 7 bases. Germline V gene sequence: CDR1 SGHAT, CDR2 FQNNGV. The CDR3 loop spans 13 amino acids. Germline trimming cut 5 bases from V and 2 bases from J; bases unmatched to any gene: 2. DNA for the CDR3: TGTGCCAGCAGCCCACAGGGGAACTATGGCTACACCTTC. Its translation is CASSPQGNYGYTF.

This clone was observed once. The V call is TRBV6-2 or TRBV6-3, the J call TRBJ2-2, with a possible D match to TRBD2 (6 bases). V gave up 4 bases and J gave up 0 bases, with 12 bases separating them. CDR3 size: 16 residues. CDR1 is MNHEY, CDR2 SVGEGT, per germline. Here the CDR3 DNA reads TGTGCCAGCAGTTGGCTCGGGACTTCGAACACCGGGGAGCTGTTTTTT. It specifies CASSWLGTSNTGELFF.

This clone was detected only a few times. The V and J genes are TRBV2 and TRBJ1-6, with D possibly being TRBD1 (6 bases). Trimming took 6 bases from V and 5 from J, leaving 11 bases between them. The CDR3 has 14 residues. Looked up from germline, CDR1 is SNHLY and CDR2 is FYNNEI. CDR3 sequence (DNA): TGTGCCAGCAGCCGACAGGTCGATAATTCACCCCTCCACTTT. Protein sequence: CASSRQVDNSPLHF.

The V call is TRBV9, the J call TRBJ2-3; 7 positions match TRBD2. Germline values: CDR1 SGDLS, CDR2 YYNGEE. This CDR3 contains 15 residues. Trimming cost V 7 bases and J 0 bases; bases outside gene matches: 8. CDR3 coding DNA: TGTGCCAGCGGCTCCGGGACTATCAGCACAGATACGCAGTATTTT. This codes for CASGSGTISTDTQYF.

The CDR3 nucleotides are TGTGCCAGCAGTAACACTATTGGGACTAGCGTGGGCTCCTACAATGAGCAGTTCTTC. Protein sequence: CASSNTIGTSVGSYNEQFF. The V call is TRBV3-1 (or the pseudogene TRBV3-2), the J call TRBJ2-1; TRBD2 aligns across 10 bases. CDR1 and CDR2 from the germline V gene are LGHDT and YNNKEL (reference sequence). The trim removed 6 bases at V and 0 bases at J, leaving 14 bases unmatched. This CDR3 has 19 amino acids.

The chain is built from TRBV5-8 and TRBJ2-2; D may be TRBD1 (6 bases). This CDR3 contains 16 residues. Deletions cut 4 bases from V and 4 bases from J, with 17 bases between. Germline CDR1 reads SGHTS; CDR2 reads YDEGEE. The CDR3 DNA follows: TGTGCCAGCAGCCTTTCGCACAGGGTAGGCACCGGGGAGCTGTTTTTT. Translation: CASSLSHRVGTGELFF. Supplemented by reference TRBV5-8 and TRBJ2-2, the full variable domain reads EAGVTQSPTHLIKTRGQQATLRCSPISGHTSVYWYQQALGLGLQFLLWYDEGEERNRGNFPPRFSGRQFPNYSSELNVNALELEDSALYLCASSLSHRVGTGELFFGEGSRLTVL.

The gene calls are TRBV6-5 and TRBJ1-2, with a tentative D call TRBD1 (5 bases). The germline V gene has CDR1 MNHEY and CDR2 SVGAGI. This CDR3 contains 16 residues. V gave up 2 bases and J gave up 4 bases, with 17 bases separating them. CDR3 sequence: CASSYGPSGFGYGYTF. CDR3 in DNA: TGTGCCAGCAGTTACGGTCCGTCAGGGTTCGGCTATGGCTACACCTTC.

The rearrangement joins TRBV18 to TRBJ2-7, with D unresolved. CDR1 is KGHSH, CDR2 LQKENI, per germline. V lost 3 bases and J 1 base, leaving 13 bases between the germline ends. This CDR3 comprises 15 residues. Here the CDR3 DNA reads TGTGCCAGCTCACCCACCGTTGACATATCCTACGAGCAGTACTTC. This codes for CASSPTVDISYEQYF.

The rearrangement links TRBV11-3 to TRBJ2-1; 10 bases map to TRBD2. The CDR3 runs 15 residues. CDR1 is SGHNT, CDR2 YENEEA, per germline. The V and J ends lost 5 bases and 8 bases, in that order; junction bases with no gene match: 9. The CDR3 reads CASSPGASGGYEQFF. DNA for the CDR3: TGTGCCAGCAGCCCCGGGGCTAGCGGGGGCTATGAGCAGTTCTTC.

The chain joins TRBV7-2 to TRBJ2-3; 8 nucleotides align to TRBD2. With 6 bases clipped from V and 4 bases from J, the junction kept 9 bases outside the gene matches. CDR3 length: 15 amino acids. In germline, CDR1 is SGHTA, CDR2 FQGNSA. The CDR3 spells CASRSRGGVADTQYF. CDR3 sequence (DNA): TGTGCCAGCAGATCCCGGGGGGGCGTGGCAGATACGCAGTATTTT.

V is TRBV7-2 and J is TRBJ1-2; 8 bases match TRBD1. Germline CDR1 reads SGHTA; CDR2 reads FQGNSA. The ends lost 5 bases at V and 1 base at J; junction bases unmatched: 3. The CDR3 extends over 14 amino acids. The CDR3 DNA reads as TGTGCCAGCAGCACGACAGGGGTTAACTATGGCTACACCTTC. Its translation is CASSTTGVNYGYTF.

This clone was observed a few times. The rearrangement uses TRBV2 and TRBJ2-7, with TRBD2 identical over 9 bases. Germline V CDR1 and CDR2: SNHLY, FYNNEI. With V trimmed by 7 bases and J by 5 bases, 9 bases remained unmatched. The CDR3 has 14 residues. CDR3 amino acids: CASKRGASGDEQYF. The CDR3 bases are TGTGCCAGCAAAAGAGGGGCTAGCGGGGACGAGCAGTACTTC.

The CDR3 region is CASKEGAVSKPQHF. The CDR3 region has the DNA TGTGCCAGCAAGGAGGGGGCGGTGTCGAAGCCCCAGCATTTT. The chain links TRBV6-5 to TRBJ1-5, with TRBD1 matching 7 bases. The CDR3 totals 14 residues. Germline CDR1 is MNHEY and CDR2 is SVGAGI. V shed 7 bases, J shed 8 bases, and the junction held 11 bases outside the gene matches.

This rearrangement joins TRBV7-2 to TRBJ1-2, with D maybe TRBD1 (6 bases). The CDR3 runs 14 residues. The V and J ends lost 5 bases and 2 bases respectively, with 12 bases between them. The germline V gene has CDR1 SGHTA and CDR2 FQGNSA. CDR3 in amino acids: CASSAGTSNYGYTF. CDR3 coding DNA: TGTGCCAGCAGCGCAGGGACATCGAACTATGGCTACACCTTC.

This clone showed up just a few times. The chain has TRBV28 and TRBJ2-6; 8 bases agree with TRBD1. CDR3 length equals 17 residues. Trimming at V came to 6 bases and at J to 0 bases, leaving 7 bases not matched to a gene. Germline V gene lookup returns CDR1 MDHEN and CDR2 SYDVKM. This CDR3 is CASRSGTGDSGANVLTF. The CDR3, as DNA: TGTGCCAGCAGGTCCGGGACAGGTGACTCTGGGGCCAACGTCCTGACTTTC.

This chain uses TRBV11-3 with TRBJ2-1; TRBD1 agrees at 9 bases. Germline V lookup: CDR1 SGHNT, CDR2 YENEEA. This CDR3 comprises 13 residues. Trimming removed 4 bases from V and 8 bases from J; junction bases left unmatched: 3. The CDR3 here is CASSWDREDEQFF. The CDR3 region has the DNA TGTGCCAGCAGCTGGGACAGGGAGGATGAGCAGTTCTTC. Together with reference TRBV11-3 and TRBJ2-1, the CDR3 gives the full variable domain: EAGVVQSPRYKIIEKKQPVAFWCNPISGHNTLYWYLQNLGQGPELLIRYENEEAVDDSQLPKDRFSAERLKGVDSTLKIQPAELGDSAVYLCASSWDREDEQFFGPGTRLTVL.

This clone was recorded a few times. The rearrangement joins TRBV28 to TRBJ2-1, with a weak D call TRBD1 (6 bases). CDR3 size: 15 residues. V was clipped by 6 bases and J by 0 bases, with 12 bases between them. Germline CDR1 MDHEN, CDR2 SYDVKM. The CDR3 is CASRPTGSSYNEQFF. DNA for the CDR3: TGTGCCAGCAGGCCAACAGGGAGCTCCTACAATGAGCAGTTCTTC.

The chain joins TRBV7-2 to TRBJ1-3; TRBD1 agrees at 9 bases. Germline V lookup: CDR1 SGHTA, CDR2 FQGNSA. The V and J ends lost 0 bases and 3 bases, in that order; junction bases with no gene match: 3. The CDR3 has 16 residues. The CDR3 coding sequence is TGTGCCAGCAGCTTAGCCTACAGGGGGCATGGAAACACCATATATTTT. It specifies CASSLAYRGHGNTIYF.

CDR3 DNA: TGTGCCAGCAGCCCGAGCGGTAGGGCCTACGAGCAGTACTTC. Translated, it gives CASSPSGRAYEQYF. The chain combines TRBV7-9 with TRBJ2-7; D possibly corresponds to TRBD2 (5 bases). V was shortened by 5 bases and J by 2 bases, with 13 bases between the two germline ends. Per germline, CDR1 SEHNR and CDR2 FQNEAQ (reference sequence). The CDR3 covers 14 residues.

J is TRBJ1-4 and V is TRBV7-9; D might be TRBD1 (5 bases). CDR3 size: 13 residues. V was shortened by 5 bases and J by 5 bases, with 9 bases between the two germline ends. Germline CDR1 is SEHNR and CDR2 is FQNEAQ (reference sequence). This CDR3 is CASSLRGNEKLFF. CDR3 DNA: TGTGCCAGCAGCCTACGGGGGAATGAAAAACTGTTTTTT.

The rearrangement uses TRBV18 and TRBJ2-3; D is possibly TRBD1 (5 bases). Between the trimmed V and J ends, which lost 3 bases and 6 bases, there was a span of 19 bases. The CDR3 length is 16 residues. Germline values: CDR1 KGHSH, CDR2 LQKENI. CDR3 in amino acids: CASSPRDRGRGDTQYF. In nucleotides, the CDR3 is TGTGCCAGCTCACCGCGCGACAGAGGCCGTGGCGATACGCAGTATTTT.

This clone was detected only a few times. The V call is TRBV11-2, the J call TRBJ1-1; D perhaps matches TRBD1 (5 bases). This CDR3 has 13 amino acids. The ends were cut back, 3 bases at V and 1 base at J, with 6 bases in the middle. CDR1 is SGHAT, CDR2 FQNNGV, per germline. CDR3 nucleotides: TGTGCCAGCAGCTTTCAGGGGAACACTGAAGCTTTCTTT. Translation: CASSFQGNTEAFF.

The V gene is TRBV4-2, the J gene TRBJ2-4; D may be TRBD1 (7 bases). Trimming pared 1 base from V and 4 bases from J, leaving 11 bases between. The length of the CDR3 is 15 residues. The germline gives CDR1 LGHNA, CDR2 YNFKEQ. The CDR3 region has the DNA TGTGCCAGCAGCCAAGGCCCAGGGGGGAAAAACATTCAGTACTTC. Protein product: CASSQGPGGKNIQYF.